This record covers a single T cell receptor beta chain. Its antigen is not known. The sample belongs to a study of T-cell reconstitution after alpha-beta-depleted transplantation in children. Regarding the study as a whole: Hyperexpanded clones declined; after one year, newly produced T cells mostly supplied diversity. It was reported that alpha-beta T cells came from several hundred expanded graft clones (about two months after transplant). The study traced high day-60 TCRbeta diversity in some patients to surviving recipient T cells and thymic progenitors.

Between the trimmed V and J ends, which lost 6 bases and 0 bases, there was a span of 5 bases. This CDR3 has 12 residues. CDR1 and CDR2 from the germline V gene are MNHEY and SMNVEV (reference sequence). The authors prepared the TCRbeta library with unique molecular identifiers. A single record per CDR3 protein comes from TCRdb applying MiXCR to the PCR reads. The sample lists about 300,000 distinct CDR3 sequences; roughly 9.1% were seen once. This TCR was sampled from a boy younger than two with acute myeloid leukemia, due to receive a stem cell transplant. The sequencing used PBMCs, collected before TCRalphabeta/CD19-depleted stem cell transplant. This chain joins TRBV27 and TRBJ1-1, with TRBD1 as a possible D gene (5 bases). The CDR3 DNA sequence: TGTGCCAGCAGGGGACTGAACACTGAAGCTTTCTTT. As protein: CASRGLNTEAFF.